This T cell receptor beta chain came from a study of beta chain features in type 1 diabetes. Study-wide findings and caveats: The study notes PCR might favor shorter templates equally in patients and controls. Patients' naive, central memory and Treg TCRB repertoires seemed closer to one another than those of healthy donors. Moderate yet significant TCRB CDR3 shortening was seen in Type 1 diabetes patients in all four CD4+ subsets.

The CDR3 sequence is 15 residues long. The V gene lost 4 bases and the J gene lost 5 bases, with 18 bases spanning the gap. CDR1 and CDR2 (germline): SGHNT, YYREEE (reference sequence). The authors reverse transcribed all of the isolated RNA, so sequencing captured expressed TCRB transcripts. Clones were read by immunoSEQ multiplex PCR, and TCRdb kept only the in-frame ones, dropping some. The sample yields some 160,000 clones, approximately 9.1% seen once. As regards this clone: Its antigen is not identified.

The chain has TRBV5-4 and TRBJ1-1; D possibly corresponds to TRBD1 (6 bases). The sample comprised central memory CD4+ T cells from blood. The receptor was derived from a woman aged 30 to 39 with type 1 diabetes. CDR3 sequence: CASSTAGGRYTEAFF. In DNA form, the CDR3 reads TGTGCCAGCAGCACGGCCGGGGGGCGGTATACTGAAGCTTTCTTT.